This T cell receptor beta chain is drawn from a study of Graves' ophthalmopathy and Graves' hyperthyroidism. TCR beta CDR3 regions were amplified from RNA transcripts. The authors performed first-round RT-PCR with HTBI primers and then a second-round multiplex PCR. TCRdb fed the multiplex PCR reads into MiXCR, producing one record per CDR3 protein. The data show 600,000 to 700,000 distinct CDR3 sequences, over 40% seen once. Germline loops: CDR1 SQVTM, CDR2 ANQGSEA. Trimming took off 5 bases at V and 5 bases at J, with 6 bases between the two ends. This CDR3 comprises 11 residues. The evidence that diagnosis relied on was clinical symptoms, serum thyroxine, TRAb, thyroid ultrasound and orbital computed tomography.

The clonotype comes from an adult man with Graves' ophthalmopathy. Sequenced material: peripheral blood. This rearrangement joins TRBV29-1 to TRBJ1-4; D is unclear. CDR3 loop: CSVPGNEKLFF. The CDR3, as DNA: TGCAGCGTTCCGGGGAATGAAAAACTGTTTTTT.